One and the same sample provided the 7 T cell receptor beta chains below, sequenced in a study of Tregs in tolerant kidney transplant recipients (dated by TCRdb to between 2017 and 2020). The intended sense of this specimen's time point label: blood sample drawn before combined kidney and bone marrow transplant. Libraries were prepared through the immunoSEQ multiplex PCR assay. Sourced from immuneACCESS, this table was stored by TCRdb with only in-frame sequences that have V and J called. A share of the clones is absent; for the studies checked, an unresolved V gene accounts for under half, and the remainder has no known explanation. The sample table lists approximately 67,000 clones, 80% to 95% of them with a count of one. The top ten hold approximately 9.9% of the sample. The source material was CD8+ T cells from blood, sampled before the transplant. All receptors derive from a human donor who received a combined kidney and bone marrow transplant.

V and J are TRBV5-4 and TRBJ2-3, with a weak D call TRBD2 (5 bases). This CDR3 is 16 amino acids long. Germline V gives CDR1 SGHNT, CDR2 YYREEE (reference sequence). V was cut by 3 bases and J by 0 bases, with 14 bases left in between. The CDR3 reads CASSSAPGKSTDTQYF. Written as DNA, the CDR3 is TGTGCCAGCAGCTCGGCGCCGGGGAAAAGCACAGATACGCAGTATTTT.

The CDR3 nucleotides read TGCGCCAGCAGCCAAGTTATATCGACTTTATCGGTTGTAGCTTTCTTT. Translation gives CASSQVISTLSVVAFF. This rearrangement joins TRBV4-3 to TRBJ1-1; the D is unclear. V lost 1 base and J 10 bases, leaving 22 bases between the germline ends. CDR1 and CDR2 (germline): LGHNA, YSLEER. The CDR3 consists of 16 residues.

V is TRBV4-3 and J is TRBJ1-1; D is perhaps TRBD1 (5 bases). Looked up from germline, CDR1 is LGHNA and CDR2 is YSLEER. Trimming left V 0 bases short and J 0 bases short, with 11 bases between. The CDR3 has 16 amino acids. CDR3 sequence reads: CASSQDRVLMNTEAFF. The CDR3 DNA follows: TGCGCCAGCAGCCAAGACAGGGTTCTGATGAACACTGAAGCTTTCTTT.

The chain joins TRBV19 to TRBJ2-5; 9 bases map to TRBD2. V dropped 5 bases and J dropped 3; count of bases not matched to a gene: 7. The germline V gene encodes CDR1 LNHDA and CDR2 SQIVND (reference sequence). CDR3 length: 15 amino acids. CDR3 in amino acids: CASSEGLAGEETQYF. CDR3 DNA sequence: TGTGCCAGTAGTGAGGGGTTAGCGGGAGAAGAGACCCAGTACTTC.

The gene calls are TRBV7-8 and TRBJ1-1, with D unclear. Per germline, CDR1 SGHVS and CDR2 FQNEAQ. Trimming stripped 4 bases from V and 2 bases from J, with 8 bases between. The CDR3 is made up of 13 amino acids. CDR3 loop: CASSSDINTEAFF. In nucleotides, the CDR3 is TGTGCCAGCAGCTCCGACATAAACACTGAAGCTTTCTTT.

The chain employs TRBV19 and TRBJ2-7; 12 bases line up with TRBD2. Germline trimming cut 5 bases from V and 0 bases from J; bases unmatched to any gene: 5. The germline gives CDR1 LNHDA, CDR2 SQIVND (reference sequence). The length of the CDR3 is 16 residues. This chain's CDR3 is CASSLRLAGASYEQYF. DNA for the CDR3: TGTGCCAGTAGTTTACGACTAGCGGGGGCCTCCTACGAGCAGTACTTC. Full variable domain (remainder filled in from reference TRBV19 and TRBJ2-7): DGGITQSPKYLFRKEGQNVTLSCEQNLNHDAMYWYRQDPGQGLRLIYYSQIVNDFQKGDIAEGYSVSREKKESFPLTVTSAQKNPTAFYLCASSLRLAGASYEQYFGPGTRLTVT.

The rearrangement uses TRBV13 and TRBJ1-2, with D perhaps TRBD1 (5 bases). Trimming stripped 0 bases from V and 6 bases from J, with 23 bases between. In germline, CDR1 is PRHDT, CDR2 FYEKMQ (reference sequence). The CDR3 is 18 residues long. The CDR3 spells CASSLGRLRFGGVDGYTF. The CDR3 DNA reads TGTGCCAGCAGCTTAGGCCGTCTTAGGTTTGGAGGGGTTGATGGCTACACCTTC.